The 10 T cell receptor beta chains below come from one sample, sequenced in a study of T cell changes during pregnancy in multiple sclerosis. Profiled with immunoSEQ multiplex PCR; TCRdb holds only in-frame clones, not every one. The repertoire has approximately 110,000 clones, approximately 90% of them found once; the top ten carry roughly 3.5%. Sample: peripheral blood, taken after pregnancy. These receptors were obtained from a female donor with multiple sclerosis, enrolled in a pregnancy study.

V is TRBV5-6 and J is TRBJ2-3; 7 nucleotides align to TRBD2. V shed 1 base, J shed 2 bases, and the junction held 7 bases outside the gene matches. From germline, CDR1 is SGHDT and CDR2 YYEEEE. The CDR3 is 16 residues long. CDR3 amino acids: CASSLRAGVNTDTQYF. CDR3 nucleotide sequence: TGTGCCAGCAGCTTGCGTGCGGGGGTTAACACAGATACGCAGTATTTT.

The chain has TRBV13 and TRBJ2-5; 10 bases match TRBD1. From germline, CDR1 is PRHDT and CDR2 FYEKMQ (reference sequence). The CDR3 has 15 amino acids. J gave up 4 bases and V 6 bases, and 8 bases lay outside the gene matches. CDR3 nucleotides: TGTGCCAGCAGTCTCGGACAGGGGGGTCGAGAGACCCAGTACTTC. Translating gives CASSLGQGGRETQYF. Based on the CDR3 plus reference TRBV13 and TRBJ2-5, the full variable domain is AAGVIQSPRHLIKEKRETATLKCYPIPRHDTVYWYQQGPGQDPQFLISFYEKMQSDKGSIPDRFSAQQFSDYHSELNMSSLELGDSALYFCASSLGQGGRETQYFGPGTRLLVL.

The chain is built from TRBV19 and TRBJ1-5; possibly TRBD1 for D (5 bases). V was clipped by 3 bases and J by 2 bases, with 8 bases between them. Germline V CDR1 and CDR2: LNHDA, SQIVND (reference sequence). This CDR3 has 14 amino acids. CDR3 amino acids: CASSIAGGNQPQHF. DNA for the CDR3: TGTGCCAGTAGTATTGCGGGGGGCAATCAGCCCCAGCATTTT.

This rearrangement joins TRBV27 to TRBJ1-1; D is possibly TRBD1 (5 bases). The CDR3 is 12 residues long. Germline CDR1 and CDR2: MNHEY and SMNVEV (reference sequence). Trimming removed 9 bases at V and 1 base at J, with 9 bases between. The CDR3 here is CASGHPNTEAFF. The CDR3 DNA is TGTGCCAGTGGACACCCGAACACTGAAGCTTTCTTT.

The rearrangement uses TRBV2 and TRBJ2-2; 7 bases agree with TRBD1. Trimming took 4 bases from V and 4 from J; bases not matched to a gene: 3. Germline V CDR1 and CDR2: SNHLY, FYNNEI. This CDR3 is built from 14 residues. The CDR3 DNA is TGTGCCAGCAGTGGGGACAGAAGCACCGGGGAGCTGTTTTTT. This encodes CASSGDRSTGELFF.

The chain links TRBV6-4 to TRBJ1-1; D unresolved. Trimming removed 2 bases at V and 5 bases at J, with 9 bases between. The germline V gene has CDR1 MRHNA and CDR2 SNTAGT. The CDR3 runs to 13 residues. CDR3 in amino acids: CASSDGGLTEAFF. The CDR3 DNA reads TGTGCCAGCAGTGACGGCGGATTGACTGAAGCTTTCTTT.

The gene calls are TRBV7-3 and TRBJ2-2; no clear D gene. Trimming left V 5 bases short and J 7 bases short, with 8 bases between. CDR1 SGHTA and CDR2 FQGTGA come from the germline V gene. The CDR3 has 12 amino acids. The CDR3 loop is CASSRSGGELFF. The CDR3, as DNA: TGTGCCAGCAGCCGCTCGGGCGGGGAGCTGTTTTTT.

The gene calls are TRBV12-5 and TRBJ1-1, with 7 bases fitting TRBD1. The CDR3 covers 12 residues. CDR1 and CDR2 (germline): LGHNT, FRNRAP. V gave up 4 bases and J gave up 9 bases; unmatched junction bases: 5. The DNA for the CDR3 is TGTGCTAGTGGTTCAGGACAGGCACAAGCTTTCTTT. Residues: CASGSGQAQAFF.

This rearrangement joins TRBV5-4 to TRBJ2-2; TRBD1 might be the D (5 bases). The CDR3 consists of 14 residues. V was pared by 2 bases and J by 1 base, with 6 bases between. The germline V gene has CDR1 SGHNT and CDR2 YYREEE (reference sequence). DNA for the CDR3: TGTGCCAGCAGCTTCAGGGAGAACACCGGGGAGCTGTTTTTT. It codes for CASSFRENTGELFF.

V usage is TRBV6-5 and J usage is TRBJ2-7; D may be TRBD2 (6 bases). Trimming shortened V by 6 bases and J by 5 bases, and 20 bases separated the two germline ends. Germline-derived CDR1 and CDR2 are MNHEY and SVGAGI. The CDR3 runs to 15 residues. DNA for the CDR3: TGTGCCAGCAGCCTCGAGGGACGCCTAGCGAACGAGCAGTACTTC. Residues: CASSLEGRLANEQYF.